These 4 T cell receptor beta chains share one sample of origin, sequenced in a study of T cell responses to AZD1222 COVID-19 vaccine. Using immunoSEQ multiplex PCR, the repertoire was profiled, and TCRdb retains in-frame clones only, with some absent. The profile shows over 100,000 clones, roughly 88% of them singletons. The specimen comprised peripheral blood, sampled 28 days after the second AZD1222 dose. The receptors originated from an adult who received the AZD1222 COVID-19 vaccine.

The CDR3 nucleotides read TGTGCCAGCAGCTTAAACCTCGGGCGTAATGAGCAGTTCTTC. Its translation: CASSLNLGRNEQFF. The chain employs TRBV7-3 and TRBJ2-1; no reliable D call. The CDR3 spans 14 residues. The germline V gene has CDR1 SGHTA and CDR2 FQGTGA. With 1 base removed from V and 7 bases from J, the gap between germline ends came to 11 bases.

The chain carries TRBV2 and TRBJ2-7, with 13 bases identical to TRBD2. This CDR3 has 18 residues. Germline V gives CDR1 SNHLY, CDR2 FYNNEI. J gave up 0 bases and V 5 bases, and 10 bases lay outside the gene matches. CDR3 bases: TGTGCCAGCAGTCGAAAAACTAGCGGGAGGGCCGTCTCCTACGAGCAGTACTTC. Residues: CASSRKTSGRAVSYEQYF. The variable domain in full, completed from reference TRBV2 and TRBJ2-7, reads EPEVTQTPSHQVTQMGQEVILRCVPISNHLYFYWYRQILGQKVEFLVSFYNNEISEKSEIFDDQFSVERPDGSNFTLKIRSTKLEDSAMYFCASSRKTSGRAVSYEQYFGPGTRLTVT.

The V gene is TRBV28, the J gene TRBJ2-1; TRBD2 matches at 7 bases. CDR3 size: 15 residues. Germline V gene data show CDR1 as MDHEN and CDR2 as SYDVKM. J lost 6 bases, V lost 5 bases, and 10 bases had no gene match. The CDR3 DNA sequence: TGTGCCAGCAGTAGAGCCGCGGGGGTGGGCAATGAGCAGTTCTTC. Residues: CASSRAAGVGNEQFF. Full variable domain (rest looked up from reference TRBV28 and TRBJ2-1): DVKVTQSSRYLVKRTGEKVFLECVQDMDHENMFWYRQDPGLGLRLIYFSYDVKMKEKGDIPEGYSVSREKKERFSLILESASTNQTSMYLCASSRAAGVGNEQFFGPGTRLTVL.

The sample holds a few counts of this clone. This chain joins TRBV6-1 and TRBJ1-6; D unclear. The V end lost 0 bases, the J end lost 9 bases, and 15 bases lay between the germline ends. Germline CDR1 and CDR2: MNHNS and SASEGT. The CDR3 spans 16 residues. CDR3 residues: CASSEAGWTDTSPLHF. The CDR3 DNA is TGTGCCAGCAGTGAAGCAGGGTGGACCGACACTTCACCCCTCCACTTT.